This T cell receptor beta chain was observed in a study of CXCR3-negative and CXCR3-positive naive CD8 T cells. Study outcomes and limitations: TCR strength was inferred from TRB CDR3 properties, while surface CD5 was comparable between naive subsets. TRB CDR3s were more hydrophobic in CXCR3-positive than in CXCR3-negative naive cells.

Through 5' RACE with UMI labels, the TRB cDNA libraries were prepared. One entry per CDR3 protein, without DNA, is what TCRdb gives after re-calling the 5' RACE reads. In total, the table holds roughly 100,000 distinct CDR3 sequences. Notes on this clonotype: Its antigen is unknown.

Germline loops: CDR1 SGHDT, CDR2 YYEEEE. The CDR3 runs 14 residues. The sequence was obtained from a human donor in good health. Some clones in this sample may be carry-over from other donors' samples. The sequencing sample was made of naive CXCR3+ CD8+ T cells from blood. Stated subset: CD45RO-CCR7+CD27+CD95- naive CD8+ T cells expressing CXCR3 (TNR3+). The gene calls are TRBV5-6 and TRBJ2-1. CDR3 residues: CASSFLLSYNEQFF.